Following are 27 T cell receptor beta chains from one sample sequenced in a study of blood T cells in healthy people across ages. Next came a second PCR, run for roughly 6 to 11 cycles, which used a sample-barcoded 5' primer along with a J-beta primer mix. TCRdb passed the 5' RACE reads through MiXCR, listing each CDR3 protein once. The sample yields about 1.8 million distinct CDR3 sequences, less than 50% seen once. Source material: blood. These receptors came from a woman aged 40 to 50 in good health.

The genes are TRBV7-2 and TRBJ2-6; 11 bases are shared with TRBD1. The CDR3 has 20 residues. Unmatched junction bases numbered 9, after V lost 1 base and J lost 1 base. Germline CDR1 and CDR2: SGHTA and FQGNSA. CDR3 in amino acids: CASSLELGQGAPSGANVLTF. CDR3 nucleotide sequence: TGTGCCAGCAGCTTAGAATTAGGACAGGGGGCGCCGTCTGGGGCCAACGTCCTGACTTTC.

The chain recombines TRBV12-3 or TRBV12-4 with TRBJ2-1; 7 nucleotides match TRBD2. The CDR3 consists of 14 residues. The V and J ends lost 11 bases and 1 base, in that order; junction bases with no gene match: 8. The CDR3 DNA sequence: TGTGCCGTGTGGGGGGGGGGATCCTACAATGAGCAGTTCTTC. It is translated as CAVWGGGSYNEQFF.

In this sample, this clonotype turned up a few times. The V gene is TRBV7-2, the J gene TRBJ2-5, with a weak D call TRBD1 (5 bases). V lost 0 bases, J lost 5 bases, and 13 bases lay in between. Germline V gene lookup returns CDR1 SGHTA and CDR2 FQGNSA. This CDR3 has 15 amino acids. The CDR3 loop reads CASSLALGPSETQYF. CDR3 bases: TGTGCCAGCAGCTTAGCATTGGGGCCGTCGGAGACCCAGTACTTC.

This clonotype has just a few counts. This chain links TRBV28 with TRBJ1-2, with D unclear. Trimming cost V 5 bases and J 7 bases, with 14 bases left between them. The V gene's germline CDR1 is MDHEN and CDR2 SYDVKM. The length of the CDR3 is 13 residues. CDR3 amino acids: CASSRNRAVGYTF. In DNA form, the CDR3 reads TGTGCCAGCAGTCGCAATCGGGCAGTTGGCTACACCTTC.

This clonotype has just a few counts. This chain uses TRBV6-2 or TRBV6-3 with TRBJ2-5; tentative D call: TRBD2 (5 bases). V lost 2 bases and J 5 bases, leaving 12 bases between the germline ends. CDR3 length: 14 residues. Looked up from germline, CDR1 is MNHEY and CDR2 is SVGEGT. The CDR3 bases are TGTGCCAGCAGTTACACGGGGAAGCTGGAGACCCAGTACTTC. Translation: CASSYTGKLETQYF.

This clonotype was picked up one time. The chain recombines TRBV7-9 with TRBJ1-6; TRBD1 matches at 8 bases. The V segment lost 8 bases and the J segment 8 bases; nucleotides outside the gene matches: 5. Looked up from germline, CDR1 is SEHNR and CDR2 is FQNEAQ (reference sequence). This CDR3 is built from 13 residues. For the CDR3, the DNA is TGTGCCAGCGGCACAGGGGGGGATTCACCCCTCCACTTT. Translating gives CASGTGGDSPLHF.

This clonotype occurred a few times. The rearrangement joins TRBV5-5 to TRBJ2-3; D unresolved. The CDR3 has 14 residues. Deletions cut 0 bases from V and 2 bases from J, with 7 bases between. Germline V gives CDR1 SGHKS, CDR2 YYEKEE (reference sequence). The CDR3 coding sequence is TGTGCCAGCAGCTTGGTACAGATCACAGATACGCAGTATTTT. This codes for CASSLVQITDTQYF.

In this sample, this clonotype turned up many times. The gene calls are TRBV12-3 or TRBV12-4 and TRBJ1-5, with D possibly being TRBD1 (6 bases). The CDR3 runs 15 residues. V shed 6 bases and J shed 4 bases, with 16 bases lying between them. CDR3 region: CASRPGHLENQPQHF. The CDR3 bases are TGTGCCAGCAGACCGGGACACCTAGAGAATCAGCCCCAGCATTTT.

The chain is built from TRBV21-1 and TRBJ1-2; the table's D call, TRBD1, has no DNA check behind it. TRBV21-1 is given as a pseudogene. The CDR3 spans 17 residues. The CDR3 reads CASSGYDSEGLNYGYTF. As DNA, the CDR3 is TGTGCCAGCTCAGGGTACGACAGTGAAGGACTTAACTATGGCTACACCTTC.

The rearrangement uses TRBV7-2 and TRBJ2-5, with D perhaps TRBD2 (6 bases). The CDR3 has 12 residues. The V gene's germline CDR1 is SGHTA and CDR2 FQGNSA. Trimming took off 11 bases at V and 11 bases at J, with 21 bases between the two ends. CDR3 nucleotides: TGTGCCGGAGGGCCCACTGTCAATGAGCAGTACTTC. Translation gives CAGGPTVNEQYF. Complete variable domain (other parts from reference TRBV7-2 and TRBJ2-5): GAGVSQSPSNKVTEKGKDVELRCDPISGHTALYWYRQSLGQGLEFLIYFQGNSAPDKSGLPSDRFSAERTGGSVSTLTIQRTQQEDSAVYLCAGGPTVNEQYFGPGTRLLVL.

This clonotype was detected a few times. The rearrangement joins TRBV11-2 to TRBJ2-5; D is unresolved. Germline V lookup: CDR1 SGHAT, CDR2 FQNNGV. The ends were cut back, 1 base at V and 0 bases at J, with 9 bases in the middle. The CDR3 contains 15 residues. The CDR3 loop is CASSLVNSDQETQYF. CDR3 DNA sequence: TGTGCCAGCAGCTTAGTCAACAGTGACCAAGAGACCCAGTACTTC.

This sequence joins TRBV20-1 and TRBJ1-2; the D gene is possibly TRBD1 (6 bases). Germline V gene data show CDR1 as DFQATT and CDR2 as SNEGSKA (reference sequence). V lost 5 bases, J lost 2 bases, and 9 bases lay in between. The length of the CDR3 is 12 residues. CDR3 in DNA: TGCAGTGCTGCGAGGGGGAACTATGGCTACACCTTC. This sequence encodes CSAARGNYGYTF.

This clonotype was detected only once. This rearrangement joins TRBV2 to TRBJ2-5; unclear D gene. The CDR3 totals 15 residues. V lost 6 bases and J lost 2, with 16 bases in between. Per the germline V gene, CDR1 is SNHLY and CDR2 is FYNNEI. The CDR3 sequence: CASSFLNSRQETQYF. In nucleotides, the CDR3 is TGTGCCAGCAGCTTTCTTAACAGCAGGCAAGAGACCCAGTACTTC. Looking up the rest from reference TRBV2 and TRBJ2-5 gives the full variable domain: EPEVTQTPSHQVTQMGQEVILRCVPISNHLYFYWYRQILGQKVEFLVSFYNNEISEKSEIFDDQFSVERPDGSNFTLKIRSTKLEDSAMYFCASSFLNSRQETQYFGPGTRLLVL.

The CDR3 coding sequence is TGTGCCAGCAGCTTATTCGGAAGTACTAGAAACAATGAGCAGTTCTTC. Amino acid sequence: CASSLFGSTRNNEQFF. V gene TRBV7-2 combines with J gene TRBJ2-1, with a weak D call TRBD2 (5 bases). Germline V gene sequence: CDR1 SGHTA, CDR2 FQGNSA. The CDR3 runs 16 residues. V was clipped by 2 bases and J by 5 bases, with 16 bases between them.

This clonotype appeared a few times. This rearrangement joins TRBV5-6 to TRBJ2-5, with 7 bases matching TRBD1. The J call is uncertain, as TRBJ2-7 better fits the DNA end. Germline assignment: CDR1 SGHDT and CDR2 YYEEEE. The CDR3 contains 15 residues. CDR3 residues: CASSSDRDPPYEQYF. The CDR3 DNA reads TGTGCCAGCAGCTCAGACAGGGATCCTCCATACGAGCAGTACTTC.

CDR3 in amino acids: CSVVVGGKYNEQFF. The CDR3 coding sequence is TGCAGCGTTGTTGTCGGGGGAAAGTACAATGAGCAGTTCTTC. The V and J genes are TRBV29-1 and TRBJ2-1, with D possibly TRBD2 on 6 matching bases. There are 14 residues in the CDR3. CDR1 SQVTM and CDR2 ANQGSEA come from the germline V gene. With 4 bases removed from V and 4 bases from J, the gap between germline ends came to 14 bases.

The V call is TRBV6-5, the J call TRBJ2-3; 12 bases are a match to TRBD2. The ends lost 0 bases at V and 10 bases at J; junction bases unmatched: 14. CDR3 length equals 18 residues. The V gene's germline CDR1 is MNHEY and CDR2 SVGAGI. DNA of the CDR3: TGTGCCAGCAGTTACTCGAATCGGGCTAGCGGGGGGGGGGATTCGCAGTATTTT. This translates into CASSYSNRASGGGDSQYF.

This chain links TRBV10-3 with TRBJ2-5; D may be TRBD1 (6 bases). The CDR3 is made up of 12 amino acids. Trimming removed 11 bases at V and 1 base at J, with 11 bases between. CDR1 and CDR2 from the germline V gene are ENHRY and SYGVKD. CDR3 nucleotides: TGTGCCGCCAGGGGCCTCCAAGAGACCCAGTACTTC. Translation: CAARGLQETQYF.

This clonotype was counted between two and nine times. The chain has TRBV27 and TRBJ2-5; 9 nucleotides line up with TRBD2. The V segment lost 3 bases and the J segment 7 bases; nucleotides outside the gene matches: 9. Per germline, CDR1 MNHEY and CDR2 SMNVEV (reference sequence). The CDR3 extends over 15 amino acids. The CDR3 DNA is TGTGCCAGCAGTTTTGCTAGCGGGACTACTGGGACCCAGTACTTC. Translated, it gives CASSFASGTTGTQYF.

The CDR3 region is CASRGTCNSPLHF. DNA of the CDR3: TGTGCCAGCAGGGGGACGTGCAATTCACCCCTCCACTTT. This chain links TRBV12-3 or TRBV12-4 with TRBJ1-6; tentatively, D is TRBD1 (5 bases). The CDR3 runs to 13 residues. V gave up 6 bases and J gave up 7 bases, with 10 bases separating them.

This clonotype showed up just a few times. The chain is built from TRBV14 and TRBJ2-5, with no clear D. Germline-derived CDR1 and CDR2 are SGHDN and FVKESK. The CDR3 runs to 15 residues. V gave up 1 base and J gave up 5 bases, with 14 bases separating them. CDR3 nucleotides: TGTGCCAGCAGCCAAGGATTTTTGGATGCGGAGACCCAGTACTTC. Translated: CASSQGFLDAETQYF.

V is TRBV12-3 or TRBV12-4 and J is TRBJ1-2, with TRBD1 matching 7 bases. J was trimmed by 0 bases and V by 8 bases; bases with no gene match: 3. The CDR3 is made up of 13 amino acids. The CDR3 sequence: CASLDRPNYGYTF. The CDR3, as DNA: TGTGCCAGCTTGGACAGGCCTAACTATGGCTACACCTTC.

This sequence joins TRBV29-1 and TRBJ1-2; a possible D gene is TRBD1 (6 bases). The germline V gene has CDR1 SQVTM and CDR2 ANQGSEA. V shed 4 bases and J shed 2 bases, with 11 bases lying between them. CDR3 length: 13 amino acids. In DNA, the CDR3 is TGCAGCGTTGCCACCGACAGGAACTATGGCTACACCTTC. This encodes CSVATDRNYGYTF.

This clonotype was counted between two and nine times. The chain joins TRBV7-2 to TRBJ2-3; 10 bases map to TRBD1. J gave up 4 bases and V 5 bases, and 12 bases lay outside the gene matches. The length of the CDR3 is 17 residues. Germline loops: CDR1 SGHTA, CDR2 FQGNSA. CDR3 sequence (DNA): TGTGCCAGCAGCATAACGACAGGGGGCATTTTCGCAGATACGCAGTATTTT. It encodes CASSITTGGIFADTQYF.

This chain links TRBV4-1 with TRBJ1-2; D is undetermined. V lost 1 base and J lost 4, with 13 bases in between. The CDR3 totals 15 residues. Germline V gene sequence: CDR1 MGHRA, CDR2 YSYEKL. In nucleotides, the CDR3 is TGCGCCAGCAGCCAAGTCGTTGACGGACTCTATGGCTACACCTTC. Its protein is CASSQVVDGLYGYTF.

The chain couples TRBV7-2 to TRBJ2-5; no firm D call. TRBJ2-7 explains the end of the DNA better; the J call may be wrong. This CDR3 has 13 residues. Germline V lookup: CDR1 SGHTA, CDR2 FQGNSA. The CDR3 coding sequence is TGTGCCAGCAGCTTGGATCCCCTCTACGAGCAGTACTTC. It encodes CASSLDPLYEQYF.

The rearrangement uses TRBV6-1 and TRBJ2-1, with TRBD2 matching over 15 bases. CDR1 and CDR2 from the germline V gene are MNHNS and SASEGT. There are 16 residues in the CDR3. The ends lost 6 bases at V and 2 bases at J; junction bases unmatched: 2. DNA of the CDR3: TGTGCCAGCAGGGGACTAGCGGGGGGCGCCTACAATGAGCAGTTCTTC. This codes for CASRGLAGGAYNEQFF.